This T cell receptor (beta chain) was identified during a study of cytotoxic CD8 clonotypes in ibrutinib-treated CLL. The wider study: Response sampling came at median about a year of treatment, ranging roughly 6 to 36 months. Regarding the study as a whole: Researchers report that baseline clonality outpaced age-matched healthy donors and tracked circulating CD8+ T-cell counts.

This clone was seen a few times. Its antigen is undetermined. Measured with immunoSEQ multiplex PCR; TCRdb has only the in-frame clones, and not every one. The sample holds approximately 160,000 clones, nearly 90% seen once. The germline V gene has CDR1 SGHVS and CDR2 FNYEAQ. The CDR3 is made up of 19 amino acids. The ends lost 2 bases at V and 4 bases at J; junction bases unmatched: 13. The receptor comes from a human donor with chronic lymphocytic leukemia. Sequencing was performed on PBMCs, taken at disease progression, from a patient treated with ibrutinib. The chain carries TRBV7-6 and TRBJ2-6, with 8 bases aligning to TRBD1. This CDR3 reads CASSLRDRSPVSGANVLTF. The CDR3 nucleotides are TGTGCCAGCAGCTTAAGGGACAGGTCCCCCGTTTCGGGGGCCAACGTCCTGACTTTC.